This TCR beta chain was recovered during a study of cytomegalovirus exposure and HLA in healthy donors. Whole-study findings and limits: Some highly shared sequence variants likely arose as a pipeline artifact. Differences between HLA loci emerged in a later analysis of TCR association rates, with DRB1 most and HLA-C fewest. Later analysis identified several of the most significant clusters that appeared linked to common viral pathogens. A later analysis showed that HLA-associated TCR beta chains had undergone more clonal expansion than equally common others.

With regard to this clone: Antigen: not known.

The CDR3 runs 18 residues. Germline lookup yields CDR1 SGDLS and CDR2 YYNGEE. The V and J ends lost 4 bases and 2 bases, in that order; junction bases with no gene match: 14. The PCR made use of 60 Vbeta and 13 Jbeta primers. Sequencing used immunoSEQ multiplex PCR; TCRdb keeps in-frame clones, though not all of them. The sample includes about 120,000 clones, about 80% seen only once; the top ten take about 2.6%. V and J are TRBV9 and TRBJ2-3, with 9 bases lining up with TRBD2. The source is a woman in her thirties or forties in good health and CMV-seropositive. Sample: PBMCs. CDR3 sequence reads: CASSPHMEAGGYTDTQYF. DNA of the CDR3: TGTGCCAGCAGCCCCCATATGGAAGCGGGGGGTTACACAGATACGCAGTATTTT.